This T cell receptor (beta chain) was identified during a study of cytomegalovirus exposure and HLA in healthy donors. V dropped 5 bases and J dropped 8 bases, with 13 bases sitting between them. Looked up from germline, CDR1 is MNHNS and CDR2 is SASEGT. There are 14 residues in the CDR3. Study conclusions and caveats: There were some public TCRs occurring in many donors, but most TCR sequences were rare. At a 0.05 false discovery rate, a later analysis found about 17,000 TCR beta sequences to be associated with HLA alleles. Investigators reported under 200 TCR beta chains as tied to cytomegalovirus.

The PCR employed 60 Vbeta primers together with 13 Jbeta primers. Generated by immunoSEQ multiplex PCR, the TCRdb table keeps only in-frame clones and is missing some. The data hold 110,000 to 150,000 clones, with around 73% observed a single time. In this sample, this clone turned up a few times. Its antigen is not identified. This receptor was identified in a woman aged 40-49 years in good health and CMV-seronegative. Sequenced: PBMCs. V usage is TRBV6-1 and J usage is TRBJ1-6; no firm D call. DNA of the CDR3: TGTGCCAGCAGTAAAGGGTGGAGCTATTCACCCCTCCACTTT. It encodes CASSKGWSYSPLHF.